A single sample gave rise to the 16 T cell receptor beta chains below, sequenced in a study of regulatory T cells in long-lasting Graves disease. Time point defined: newly diagnosed GD, antithyroid drugs for less than 3 months. Making the TCR library involved RNA that had been extracted from PBMCs. Investigators prepared the TCR beta libraries by applying iRepertoire HTBI primers and Arm-PCR of CDR3 regions. TCRdb used MiXCR to reprocess the multiplex PCR reads, holding one entry per CDR3 protein. The profile covers roughly 380,000 distinct CDR3 sequences, with approximately 16% appearing a single time and 30% taken by the ten largest. The sample was also reused in another study, on T cells in Graves' hyperthyroidism and ophthalmopathy.

The input for sequencing was peripheral blood mononuclear cells (PBMCs), taken at new diagnosis, from a patient treated with antithyroid drugs. The receptor set was obtained from a man aged 35-49 years with Graves disease.

This clonotype occurred many times. The rearrangement links TRBV20-1 to TRBJ1-5; D is possibly TRBD1 (5 bases). V gave up 6 bases and J gave up 1 base, with 13 bases separating them. The CDR3 is made up of 14 amino acids. In germline, CDR1 is DFQATT, CDR2 SNEGSKA (reference sequence). The CDR3 protein is CSAVRGGSNQPQHF. As DNA, the CDR3 is TGCAGTGCCGTACGGGGGGGAAGCAATCAGCCCCAGCATTTT.

This clonotype was detected many times. This chain joins TRBV2 and TRBJ1-2; TRBD1 is a possible D gene (5 bases). The CDR3 contains 15 residues. The V end was cut by 6 bases, the J end by 2 bases, with 16 bases between. CDR1 is SNHLY, CDR2 FYNNEI, per germline. CDR3 in amino acids: CASSLGQGRNYGYTF. The CDR3 nucleotides read TGTGCCAGCAGCCTCGGGCAGGGTCGGAACTATGGCTACACCTTC.

This clonotype has a count of ten or more. This chain links TRBV4-2 with TRBJ2-1; 7 bases are a match to TRBD2. The CDR3 runs 15 residues. V lost 0 bases and J lost 10; bases outside the gene matches: 9. Germline CDR1 reads LGHNA; CDR2 reads YNFKEQ. The CDR3 sequence is CASSQDGGVGGEQFF. CDR3 in DNA: TGTGCCAGCAGCCAAGATGGGGGTGTGGGGGGGGAGCAGTTCTTC.

The chain carries TRBV25-1 and TRBJ2-1; a possible D gene is TRBD2 (6 bases). CDR3 length: 15 amino acids. Germline CDR1 reads MGHDK; CDR2 reads SYGVNS. Between the trimmed V and J ends, which lost 4 bases and 8 bases, there was a span of 18 bases. This CDR3 reads CASSGRTTPVDEQFF. DNA for the CDR3: TGTGCCAGCAGTGGAAGGACTACACCCGTGGATGAGCAGTTCTTC.

The V and J genes are TRBV15 and TRBJ2-7; 8 nucleotides agree with TRBD1. From germline, CDR1 is LNHNV and CDR2 YYDKDF (reference sequence). This CDR3 is built from 14 residues. Losses at the gene ends were 1 base for V and 5 bases for J; bases not matched to a gene: 4. The CDR3 sequence: CATSRASGGNEQYF. The CDR3 nucleotides are TGTGCCACCAGCAGAGCCTCAGGGGGCAACGAGCAGTACTTC.

Notes on this clonotype: Compared with germline, one end of the junction differs, possibly owing to a read error. The chain links TRBV7-7 to TRBJ2-1; D is unclear. The CDR3 spans 13 residues. Germline loops: CDR1 SSHAT, CDR2 FNYEAQ (reference sequence). CDR3 loop: CASSLNSLGEQFF. For the CDR3, the DNA is TGTGCTAGCAGCTTAAATAGCCTCGGTGAGCAGTTCTTC.

The chain employs TRBV5-1 and TRBJ1-6; D remains unclear. V lost 9 bases and J 7 bases, leaving 20 bases between the germline ends. This CDR3 region has 15 residues. From germline, CDR1 is SGHRS and CDR2 YFSETQ. CDR3 DNA: TGCGCCAACAGTTTATTGGGAGGATTCAATTCACCCCTCCACTTT. It yields the protein CANSLLGGFNSPLHF.

This clonotype showed up many times. The chain joins TRBV2 to TRBJ1-1; D perhaps matches TRBD1 (6 bases). The V gene lost 6 bases and the J gene lost 4 bases, with 18 bases spanning the gap. The CDR3 has 15 amino acids. Per the germline V gene, CDR1 is SNHLY and CDR2 is FYNNEI. The CDR3 region is CASRLRRGGGTEAFF. DNA for the CDR3: TGTGCCAGCAGGTTACGCAGAGGGGGAGGCACTGAAGCTTTCTTT. The full variable domain, in which reference TRBV2 and TRBJ1-1 provide the parts outside the CDR3, is EPEVTQTPSHQVTQMGQEVILRCVPISNHLYFYWYRQILGQKVEFLVSFYNNEISEKSEIFDDQFSVERPDGSNFTLKIRSTKLEDSAMYFCASRLRRGGGTEAFFGQGTRLTVV.

In regard to this clonotype: A much more abundant neighbour one base away suggests this may be a read error. This rearrangement joins TRBV20-1 to TRBJ2-5; the D is unclear. Trimming removed 4 bases from V and 5 bases from J, with 14 bases in between. This CDR3 is 13 amino acids long. Germline V gives CDR1 DFQATT, CDR2 SNEGSKA (reference sequence). The CDR3 sequence: CSAKENTRETQYF. Here the CDR3 DNA reads TGCAGTGCTAAAGAGAATACCAGGGAGACCCAGTACTTC.

The CDR3 is CASSFHNEAFF. In DNA form, the CDR3 reads TGTGCCAGCAGTTTTCACAATGAAGCTTTCTTT. V usage is TRBV2 and J usage is TRBJ1-1; D gene uncertain. Germline lookup yields CDR1 SNHLY and CDR2 FYNNEI. The CDR3 consists of 11 residues. V lost 5 bases, J lost 7 bases, and 8 bases lay in between.

This clonotype was counted many times. In nucleotides, the CDR3 is TGTGCCAGCCTCCGGGGGACTGAAGCTTTCTTT. This sequence encodes CASLRGTEAFF. This sequence joins TRBV2 and TRBJ1-1; maybe TRBD1 (5 bases). The V end lost 8 bases, the J end lost 5 bases, and 9 bases lay between the germline ends. The CDR3 spans 11 residues. Per germline, CDR1 SNHLY and CDR2 FYNNEI.

This clonotype was counted many times. The chain employs TRBV2 and TRBJ1-4; the D is unclear. This CDR3 has 12 residues. Per germline, CDR1 SNHLY and CDR2 FYNNEI. Trimming took 6 bases from V and 5 from J, leaving 7 bases between them. CDR3 amino acids: CASRQKNEKLFF. Written as DNA, the CDR3 is TGTGCCAGCAGGCAGAAGAATGAAAAACTGTTTTTT.

As for this clonotype: A far larger clone is off by one base, so a read error is likely. The chain couples TRBV7-8 to TRBJ2-3, with TRBD2 identical over 7 bases. The J call may be faulty, since TRBJ2-7 better matches the DNA end. The CDR3 has 17 amino acids. CDR1 is SGHVS and CDR2 is FQNEAQ in the germline V gene. The CDR3 DNA sequence: TGTGCCTGCAGCTTAGCCACACCGGGGGGTCCATCCTACGAGCAGTACTTC. It encodes CACSLATPGGPSYEQYF.

This clonotype was seen ten or more times. V gene TRBV15 combines with J gene TRBJ2-5; TRBD1 might be the D (7 bases). CDR3 length: 14 amino acids. V gave up 2 bases and J gave up 7 bases, with 14 bases separating them. Germline V CDR1 and CDR2: LNHNV, YYDKDF (reference sequence). Here the CDR3 reads CATSRRQGGVTQYF. CDR3 nucleotides: TGTGCCACCAGCAGAAGACAGGGAGGTGTGACCCAGTACTTC.

The chain links TRBV28 to TRBJ1-4; D might be TRBD1 (5 bases). CDR3 length: 16 residues. V lost 2 bases and J lost 6, with 16 bases in between. Per the germline V gene, CDR1 is MDHEN and CDR2 is SYDVKM. The CDR3 DNA reads as TGTGCCAGCAGTTTACCCCATGCAGGGTCTGATGAAAAACTGTTTTTT. Its translation is CASSLPHAGSDEKLFF.

The chain employs TRBV7-3 and TRBJ1-2; the D is unclear. Germline V gene sequence: CDR1 SGHTA, CDR2 FQGTGA. The CDR3 loop spans 13 amino acids. V dropped 4 bases and J dropped 3 bases, with 9 bases sitting between them. CDR3 nucleotides: TGTGCCAGCAGCTACCCCGAGCACTATGGCTACACCTTC. Protein: CASSYPEHYGYTF.